This TCR beta chain was captured by sequencing in a study of siplizumab effects on memory and regulatory T cells. Overall study findings and caveats: Few alloreactive clones mapped to unstimulated subsets.

Remarks on this clone: The antigen is not known.

The CDR3 has 16 residues. Germline loops: CDR1 SGHNT, CDR2 YYREEE (reference sequence). Trimming removed 4 bases from V and 6 bases from J; junction bases left unmatched: 9. Sequencing of each sample assayed approximately 10^5 TCR templates. Clones were read by immunoSEQ multiplex PCR, and TCRdb kept only the in-frame ones, dropping some. The repertoire has some 110,000 clones, about 92% of them found once; the top ten carry more than 0.3%. Material for sequencing was CD4+ T cells sorted from blood. The source of this sequence is a human donor in good health. This sequence joins TRBV5-4 and TRBJ2-1; 11 bases are shared with TRBD2. The CDR3 DNA sequence: TGTGCCAGCAGCCGCGAGGTAGCGGGGGGGCTCAATGAGCAGTTCTTC. The encoded protein is CASSREVAGGLNEQFF.